This T cell receptor beta chain was recorded in a study of regulatory T cells in long-lasting Graves disease. The overall study: Newly diagnosed Graves' patients took antithyroid drugs under 3 months.

CDR1 and CDR2 (germline): MNHNS, SASEGT. The V gene end was trimmed by 7 bases and the J gene end by 0 bases; junction bases not matched to a gene: 6. The CDR3 is 16 amino acids. Arm-PCR with iRepertoire HTBI primers amplified the CDR3 regions for these TCR beta libraries. Each CDR3 protein gets one entry after TCRdb re-called the multiplex PCR reads with MiXCR. The data hold approximately 350,000 distinct CDR3 sequences, with 16% observed a single time. Stated time point: newly diagnosed GD, antithyroid drugs for less than 3 months. The TCR library was prepared using RNA isolated from PBMCs. By American Thyroid Association guidelines, Graves' disease was diagnosed in the cohort. The data also belong to a second study, concerning T cells in Graves' hyperthyroidism and ophthalmopathy. From that paper: Researchers barred patients who had uncontrolled infection, other autoimmune disease, pregnancy or lactation. Separation of ophthalmopathy from stable hyperthyroidism was achieved by a 13 V-J model.

The genes are TRBV6-1 and TRBJ2-7; 13 positions agree with TRBD2. The material was peripheral blood mononuclear cells (PBMCs), obtained at new diagnosis, from a patient treated with antithyroid drugs. The sequence was collected from a man aged 35 to 55 with Graves disease. CDR3 sequence (DNA): TGTGCCAGCACGTCGGGACTAGCGGGGTTCTCCTACGAGCAGTACTTC. It yields the protein CASTSGLAGFSYEQYF.